This TCR beta chain was recorded in a study of blood T cell repertoires in COVID-19. Study as a whole: The study drew acute and convalescent COVID-19 samples from the United States, Italy and Spain. T cells, B-cell-depleted T cells, or PBMCs supplied cDNA or gDNA.

Germline CDR1 SGHRS, CDR2 YFSETQ. This CDR3 has 16 residues. Trimming at V came to 1 base and at J to 1 base, leaving 5 bases not matched to a gene. Per the original methods: Reference gene primer amplification gave nucleated cell count estimates. The repertoire was sequenced with immunoSEQ multiplex PCR; TCRdb's copy has only in-frame clones and lacks some. The V and J calls and the clone size are those of that table, but D and trimming were determined from the DNA. The sample includes 150,000 or so clones, approximately 91% seen only once; the top ten take 2% to 3%. The TCR originated in a man aged 18 to 35 with acute or convalescent COVID-19. Input material: peripheral blood. The chain joins TRBV5-1 to TRBJ2-3; 8 bases line up with TRBD1. Written as DNA, the CDR3 is TGCGCCAGCAGCTTGACGAAGACAGGGGGCACAGATACGCAGTATTTT. Protein: CASSLTKTGGTDTQYF.